This T cell receptor beta chain was identified during a study of CD8+ T cells in alopecia areata. General study points: Tofacitinib significantly reduced both scalp clonality and expanded CD8+ clones among the top 100.

cDNA prepared by RNA extraction and subsequent reverse transcription served as the template for sequencing. TCRdb keeps only in-frame clones here, not all; method: immunoSEQ multiplex PCR. The table records approximately 280,000 clones, 55% to 75% of them present only once. Sample treatment: oral pan-JAK inhibitor, 5-10 mg twice daily. About this clone: What it recognizes is unknown.

The germline gives CDR1 ENHRY, CDR2 SYGVKD. Trimming stripped 10 bases from V and 0 bases from J, with 12 bases between. The CDR3 runs 14 residues. The sample consisted of CD4+ T cells sorted from blood, taken at week 24, from a patient treated with tofacitinib. The chain is built from TRBV10-3 and TRBJ2-2, with D possibly being TRBD1 (5 bases). This clonotype was obtained from a human donor with alopecia areata. The CDR3 loop is CATQGVSNTGELFF. For the CDR3, the DNA is TGTGCCACCCAAGGGGTTTCGAACACCGGGGAGCTGTTTTTT.